The source of this TCR beta chain is a study of cytomegalovirus exposure and HLA in healthy donors. Concerning this clone itself: Its specificity is not known.

PCR was performed using 60 Vbeta and 13 Jbeta primers. Profiling relied on immunoSEQ multiplex PCR, and the TCRdb table lists in-frame clones only, not all of them. The sample has 150,000 or so clones; roughly 80% are singletons. Study-wide results and limits: The study listed some 160 cytomegalovirus-associated TCR beta chains. Published work reported that the classifier diagnosed cytomegalovirus status with high specificity and sensitivity. Follow-up analysis seemed to connect common viral pathogens with several of the most significant clusters identified.

CDR1 SGHNT and CDR2 YENEEA come from the germline V gene. The CDR3 length is 14 residues. V shed 1 base and J shed 4 bases, with 11 bases lying between them. Sequences were obtained from PBMCs. This TCR was recovered from a middle-aged woman in good health and CMV-seronegative. The V call is TRBV11-3, the J call TRBJ2-7, with D possibly TRBD2 on 5 matching bases. This CDR3 reads CASSLGGRGYEQYF. The CDR3 nucleotides read TGTGCCAGCAGCTTAGGAGGGCGAGGGTACGAGCAGTACTTC.